The subject of this entry is one T cell receptor beta chain. The antigen remains unidentified. Germline trimming cut 5 bases from V and 3 bases from J; bases unmatched to any gene: 8. There are 15 residues in the CDR3. Germline loops: CDR1 SEHNR, CDR2 FQNEAQ (reference sequence). These data originate in a study of T cells in Graves' hyperthyroidism and ophthalmopathy. Researchers amplified the TCR beta CDR3 regions from RNA transcripts. A set of HTBI primers served as the primers for a first-round RT-PCR of the TCR CDR3. Each CDR3 protein gets one entry after TCRdb re-called the multiplex PCR reads with MiXCR. The data hold about 98,000 distinct CDR3 sequences, with 40% observed a single time. Findings of the study overall: Within blood appeared most thyroid clonotypes that had expanded above 0.001. In simple terms, a model built on 13 V-J features told ophthalmopathy apart from stable hyperthyroidism.

The gene calls are TRBV7-9 and TRBJ2-7, with 9 bases matching TRBD2. Specimen: peripheral blood or thyroid tissue (not recorded which). This sequence was found in a woman aged 25-40 years with Graves' hyperthyroidism. The CDR3 DNA reads TGTGCCAGCAGCCAAGAGCCTAGCGGGGTCTACGAGCAGTACTTC. Protein sequence: CASSQEPSGVYEQYF.